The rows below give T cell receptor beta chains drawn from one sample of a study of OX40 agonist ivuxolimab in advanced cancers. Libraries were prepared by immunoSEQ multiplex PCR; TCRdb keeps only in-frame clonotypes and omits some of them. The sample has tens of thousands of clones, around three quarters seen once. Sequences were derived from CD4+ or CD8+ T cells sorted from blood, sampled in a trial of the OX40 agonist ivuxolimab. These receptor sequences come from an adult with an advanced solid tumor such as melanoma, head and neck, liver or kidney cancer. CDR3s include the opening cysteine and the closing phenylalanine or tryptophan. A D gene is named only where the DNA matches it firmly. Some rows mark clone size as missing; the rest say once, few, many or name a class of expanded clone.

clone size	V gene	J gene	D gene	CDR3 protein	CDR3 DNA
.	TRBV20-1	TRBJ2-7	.	CSALHYYEQYF	TGCAGTGCCCTACATTACTACGAGCAGTACTTC
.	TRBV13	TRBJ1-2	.	CASSLGTGNYGYTF	TGTGCCAGCAGCTTAGGAACAGGGAACTATGGCTACACCTTC
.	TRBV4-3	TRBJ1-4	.	CASSFWGPNEKLFF	TGCGCCAGCAGCTTTTGGGGGCCTAATGAAAAACTGTTTTTT
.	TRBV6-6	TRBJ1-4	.	CASSSANEKLFF	TGTGCCAGCAGTTCCGCGAATGAAAAACTGTTTTTT
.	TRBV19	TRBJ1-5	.	CASSIGADYSNQPQHF	TGTGCCAGTAGTATAGGTGCAGACTATAGCAATCAGCCCCAGCATTTT
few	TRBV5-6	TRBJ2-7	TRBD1	CASSFGTGAYEQYF	TGTGCCAGCAGCTTCGGGACAGGAGCCTACGAGCAGTACTTC
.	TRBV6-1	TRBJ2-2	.	CASSGRGTLAGELFF	TGTGCCAGCAGTGGGCGCGGTACGTTGGCCGGGGAGCTGTTTTTT
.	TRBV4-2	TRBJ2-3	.	CASSQDSGRGTDTQYF	TGTGCCAGCAGCCAAGATAGTGGGAGGGGGACAGATACGCAGTATTTT
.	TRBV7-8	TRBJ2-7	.	CASSLGVGATYEQYF	TGTGCCAGCAGCTTAGGTGTGGGGGCCACCTACGAGCAGTACTTC
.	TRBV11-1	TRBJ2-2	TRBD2	CASSPWGGDTGELFF	TGTGCCAGCAGCCCTTGGGGGGGTGACACCGGGGAGCTGTTTTTT
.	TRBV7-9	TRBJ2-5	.	CASSGTEETQYF	TGTGCCAGCAGCGGCACGGAAGAGACCCAGTACTTC
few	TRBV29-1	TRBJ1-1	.	CSVELGGGAEAFF	TGCAGCGTTGAATTGGGTGGGGGGGCTGAAGCTTTCTTT
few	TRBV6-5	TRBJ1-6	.	CASSYVWADQVSPLHF	TGTGCCAGCAGTTATGTTTGGGCAGATCAGGTTTCACCCCTCCACTTT
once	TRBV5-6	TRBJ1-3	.	CASRVQGGNTIYF	TGTGCCAGCAGGGTACAAGGTGGAAACACCATATATTTT
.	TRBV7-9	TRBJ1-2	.	CASSLRERTSYGYTF	TGTGCCAGCAGCTTACGAGAAAGGACCTCCTATGGCTACACCTTC
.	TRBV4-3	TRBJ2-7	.	CASSHLAGTLSYEQYF	TGCGCCAGCAGCCACTTGGCCGGGACACTATCCTACGAGCAGTACTTC
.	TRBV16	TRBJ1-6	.	CASTGDGNSPLHF	TGTGCCAGCACGGGGGACGGAAATTCACCCCTCCACTTT
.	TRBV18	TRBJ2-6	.	CASSFTRDLQSRANVLTF	TGTGCCAGCTCATTCACGAGGGATTTACAAAGTCGGGCCAACGTCCTGACTTTC
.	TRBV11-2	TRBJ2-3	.	CASSSRDRDTDTQYF	TGTGCCAGCAGCTCGCGGGACAGAGACACAGATACGCAGTATTTT
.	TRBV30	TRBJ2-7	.	CAWSVGGSTYEQYF	TGTGCCTGGAGTGTAGGGGGAAGCACCTACGAGCAGTACTTC
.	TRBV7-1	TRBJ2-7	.	CASSLGAYEQYF	TGTGCCAGCAGCTTGGGGGCCTACGAGCAGTACTTC
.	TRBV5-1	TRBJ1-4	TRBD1	CASSLGRGPSNEKLFF	TGCGCCAGCAGCTTGGGCAGGGGGCCTTCTAATGAAAAACTGTTTTTT
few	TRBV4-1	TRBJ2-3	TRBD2	CASSPPGSGDLSDTQYF	TGCGCCAGCAGCCCCCCGGGGAGCGGGGACCTGTCCGATACGCAGTATTTT
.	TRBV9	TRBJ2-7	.	CASSVDEDLYEQYF	TGTGCCAGCAGCGTAGATGAGGACTTATACGAGCAGTACTTC
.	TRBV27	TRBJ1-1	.	CASSLRVSGNTEAFF	TGTGCCAGCAGTTTAAGGGTGTCAGGGAACACTGAAGCTTTCTTT
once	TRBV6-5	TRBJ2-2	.	CASVGAVNTGELFF	TGTGCCAGCGTGGGGGCAGTGAACACCGGGGAGCTGTTTTTT
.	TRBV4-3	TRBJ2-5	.	CASSQEVGFPETQYF	TGCGCCAGCAGCCAAGAGGTGGGTTTCCCAGAGACCCAGTACTTC
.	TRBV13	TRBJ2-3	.	CASSLAASTDTQYF	TGTGCCAGCAGCTTAGCCGCCAGTACAGATACGCAGTATTTT
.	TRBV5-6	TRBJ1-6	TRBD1	CASSPRGVSYNSPLHF	TGTGCCAGCAGCCCCAGGGGGGTTTCCTATAATTCACCCCTCCACTTT
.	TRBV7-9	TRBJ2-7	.	CASSLAGWYEQYF	TGTGCCAGCAGCTTAGCAGGGTGGTACGAGCAGTACTTC
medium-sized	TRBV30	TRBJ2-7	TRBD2	CAWGEGYEQYF	TGTGCCTGGGGGGAGGGCTACGAGCAGTACTTC
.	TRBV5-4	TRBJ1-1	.	CASSSWGQSTEAFF	TGTGCCAGCAGCTCCTGGGGGCAAAGTACTGAAGCTTTCTTT
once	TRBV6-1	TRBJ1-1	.	CASILTAEHTEAFF	TGTGCCAGCATCCTGACAGCGGAACACACTGAAGCTTTCTTT
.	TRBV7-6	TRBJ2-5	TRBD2	CASSSRGAGETQYF	TGTGCCAGCAGCTCGCGGGGGGCCGGGGAGACCCAGTACTTC
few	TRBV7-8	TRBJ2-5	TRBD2	CASSLQRGGRETQYF	TGTGCCAGCAGCTTGCAGCGGGGGGGCCGAGAGACCCAGTACTTC
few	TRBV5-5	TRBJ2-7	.	CASSLDGYEQYF	TGTGCCAGCAGCTTGGATGGCTACGAGCAGTACTTC
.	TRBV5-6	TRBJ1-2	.	CASSFSGGDGYTF	TGTGCCAGCAGCTTTTCGGGGGGCGATGGCTACACCTTC
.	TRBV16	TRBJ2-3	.	CASSQIGAKDTQYF	TGTGCCAGCAGCCAAATTGGGGCGAAGGATACGCAGTATTTT
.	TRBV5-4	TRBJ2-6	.	CASSPGPGAGANVLTF	TGTGCCAGCAGCCCGGGACCAGGGGCTGGGGCCAACGTCCTGACTTTC
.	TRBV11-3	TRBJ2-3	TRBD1	CASSEGQGSTDTQYF	TGTGCCAGCAGCGAGGGACAGGGGAGCACAGATACGCAGTATTTT
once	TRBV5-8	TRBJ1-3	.	CASSFRLFISGNTIYF	TGTGCCAGCAGCTTTCGGCTGTTCATCTCTGGAAACACCATATATTTT
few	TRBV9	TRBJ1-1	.	CASSEEGSNTEAFF	TGTGCCAGCAGCGAGGAGGGATCGAACACTGAAGCTTTCTTT
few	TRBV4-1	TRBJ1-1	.	CASSNRGALNTEAFF	TGCGCCAGCAGCAATCGGGGAGCTCTGAACACTGAAGCTTTCTTT
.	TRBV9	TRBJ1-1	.	CASSPLNGGARTEAFF	TGTGCCAGCAGCCCATTGAACGGGGGCGCACGCACTGAAGCTTTCTTT
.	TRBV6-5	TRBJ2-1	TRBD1	CASSYSTGTGGNEQFF	TGTGCCAGCAGTTACTCGACCGGGACAGGGGGCAATGAGCAGTTCTTC
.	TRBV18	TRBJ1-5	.	CASSRQAADQPQHF	TGTGCCAGCTCCCGTCAAGCGGCCGATCAGCCCCAGCATTTT
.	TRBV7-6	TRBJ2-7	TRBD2	CASSLNSGGSYEQYF	TGTGCCAGCAGCTTAAATAGCGGGGGCTCCTACGAGCAGTACTTC
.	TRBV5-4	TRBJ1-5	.	CASSGGGQPQHF	TGTGCCAGCAGCGGGGGGGGGCAGCCCCAGCATTTT